These 10 T cell receptor beta chains were all obtained from the same sample, sequenced in a study of cytomegalovirus exposure and HLA in healthy donors. Use of 60 Vbeta and 13 Jbeta primers characterized the PCR. Profiling relied on immunoSEQ multiplex PCR, and the TCRdb table lists in-frame clones only, not all of them. This sample's table reports about 40,000 clones. The material sequenced was PBMCs. Receptors were obtained from a male donor in good health and CMV-seronegative.

This chain joins TRBV27 and TRBJ2-6, with a tentative D call TRBD1 (5 bases). The V gene lost 8 bases and the J gene lost 2 bases, with 7 bases spanning the gap. The CDR3 loop spans 13 amino acids. Germline CDR1 reads MNHEY; CDR2 reads SMNVEV (reference sequence). The CDR3 region has the DNA TGTGCCAGCTCCAGGGCTGGGGCCAACGTCCTGACTTTC. Translation gives CASSRAGANVLTF. Complete variable domain (other parts from reference TRBV27 and TRBJ2-6): EAQVTQNPRYLITVTGKKLTVTCSQNMNHEYMSWYRQDPGLGLRQIYYSMNVEVTDKGDVPEGYKVSRKEKRNFPLILESPSPNQTSLYFCASSRAGANVLTFGAGSRLTVL.

The V and J genes are TRBV18 and TRBJ2-5; 9 bases align to TRBD1. With 3 bases clipped from V and 1 base from J, the junction kept 6 bases outside the gene matches. Germline loops: CDR1 KGHSH, CDR2 LQKENI. The CDR3 totals 16 residues. The chain's CDR3 is CASSPLGTGFQETQYF. The CDR3 DNA sequence: TGTGCCAGCTCACCCCTCGGGACAGGGTTCCAAGAGACCCAGTACTTC.

This sequence joins TRBV11-2 and TRBJ2-1; the D gene is possibly TRBD1 (5 bases). This CDR3 spans 17 amino acids. The germline gives CDR1 SGHAT, CDR2 FQNNGV. V was shortened by 7 bases and J by 1 base, with 20 bases between the two germline ends. In DNA form, the CDR3 reads TGTGCCAGCACCCCTATTTTAGGGGCCCGATCCTACAATGAGCAGTTCTTC. Protein product: CASTPILGARSYNEQFF.

The DNA of the CDR3 is TGTGCCAGCAGTGAACCCAGGGGAACTGAAGCTTTCTTT. Translation gives CASSEPRGTEAFF. This chain connects TRBV25-1 to TRBJ1-1; the D gene is possibly TRBD1 (6 bases). The ends were cut back, 2 bases at V and 5 bases at J, with 9 bases in the middle. The CDR3 is made up of 13 amino acids. Germline loops: CDR1 MGHDK, CDR2 SYGVNS. The variable domain in full, with the rest retrieved from reference TRBV25-1 and TRBJ1-1, is EADIYQTPRYLVIGTGKKITLECSQTMGHDKMYWYQQDPGMELHLIHYSYGVNSTEKGDLSSESTVSRIRTEHFPLTLESARPSHTSQYLCASSEPRGTEAFFGQGTRLTVV.

This chain uses TRBV7-8 with TRBJ1-2; 8 nucleotides match TRBD1. The trim removed 3 bases at V and 8 bases at J, leaving 5 bases unmatched. The length of the CDR3 is 13 residues. Germline V gene sequence: CDR1 SGHVS, CDR2 FQNEAQ. Here the CDR3 reads CASSFRTGRGYTF. CDR3 DNA sequence: TGTGCCAGCAGCTTCCGGACAGGGAGAGGCTACACCTTC.

The chain carries TRBV11-2 and TRBJ1-5, with TRBD1 matching over 8 bases. This CDR3 has 15 residues. V was clipped by 5 bases and J by 3 bases; unmatched bases: 6. Germline values: CDR1 SGHAT, CDR2 FQNNGV. The CDR3 here is CASSAGQGYNQPQHF. The CDR3 DNA reads TGTGCCAGCAGCGCCGGACAGGGCTACAATCAGCCCCAGCATTTT.

In DNA, the CDR3 is TGTGCCTGGAGTCCACGGGGGACGGTGCAAGAGACCCAGTACTTC. As protein: CAWSPRGTVQETQYF. V and J are TRBV30 and TRBJ2-5, with D tentatively TRBD2 (6 bases). There are 15 residues in the CDR3. Looked up from germline, CDR1 is GTSNPN and CDR2 is SVGIG (reference sequence). Trimming took off 2 bases at V and 2 bases at J, with 15 bases between the two ends.

The chain combines TRBV29-1 with TRBJ2-7; possible D gene TRBD1, 6 bases. CDR1 and CDR2 (germline): SQVTM, ANQGSEA. V gave up 5 bases and J gave up 0 bases, with 14 bases separating them. The CDR3 extends over 14 amino acids. Written as DNA, the CDR3 is TGCAGCGTTAAGAGCACAGGGAGCTCCTACGAGCAGTACTTC. Translated, it gives CSVKSTGSSYEQYF.

V usage is TRBV30 and J usage is TRBJ1-1; D unclear. Germline V gives CDR1 GTSNPN, CDR2 SVGIG (reference sequence). This CDR3 comprises 13 residues. Between the trimmed V and J ends, which lost 2 bases and 0 bases, there was a span of 7 bases. The DNA for the CDR3 is TGTGCCTGGAGTACAGACATGAACACTGAAGCTTTCTTT. It specifies CAWSTDMNTEAFF.

About this clone: The same CDR3 can be traced to other DNA sequences in this sample. The rearrangement joins TRBV5-1 to TRBJ1-1; 10 bases agree with TRBD1. Germline CDR1 and CDR2: SGHRS and YFSETQ. The junction had 10 bases not matched to a gene; V was cut back by 4 bases and J by 4 bases. This CDR3 contains 16 residues. The CDR3 coding sequence is TGCGCCAGCAGCATTTGGACAGGGGGAGCGTCCACTGAAGCTTTCTTT. Its protein is CASSIWTGGASTEAFF. The full variable domain, rest sourced from reference TRBV5-1 and TRBJ1-1, is KAGVTQTPRYLIKTRGQQVTLSCSPISGHRSVSWYQQTPGQGLQFLFEYFSETQRNKGNFPGRFSGRQFSNSRSEMNVSTLELGDSALYLCASSIWTGGASTEAFFGQGTRLTVV.